This T cell receptor beta chain stems from a study of shared clonotypes between healthy human individuals. Study-wide background: Every donor yielded three CD4 naive, three CD4 memory, two CD8 naive and one CD8 memory plate.

Every subset's genomic DNA went evenly onto several immunoSEQ plates. The repertoire was sequenced with immunoSEQ multiplex PCR; TCRdb's copy has only in-frame clones and lacks some. The sample holds over 1.5 million clones, 95% to 99% seen once. The length of the CDR3 is 15 residues. The V and J ends lost 1 base and 9 bases, in that order; junction bases with no gene match: 7. Germline V gene data show CDR1 as SGHRS and CDR2 as YFSETQ. The sample comprised naive CD4+ T cells sorted from blood. Subset here: CD45RA+ positively selected. The chain carries TRBV5-1 and TRBJ2-1; TRBD2 matches at 10 bases. The sequence was collected from a man aged 25 to 40 in good health. The DNA of the CDR3 is TGCGCCAGCAGCTTGCCTAGCGGGAGTTCGGGTGAGCAGTTCTTC. Protein sequence: CASSLPSGSSGEQFF.